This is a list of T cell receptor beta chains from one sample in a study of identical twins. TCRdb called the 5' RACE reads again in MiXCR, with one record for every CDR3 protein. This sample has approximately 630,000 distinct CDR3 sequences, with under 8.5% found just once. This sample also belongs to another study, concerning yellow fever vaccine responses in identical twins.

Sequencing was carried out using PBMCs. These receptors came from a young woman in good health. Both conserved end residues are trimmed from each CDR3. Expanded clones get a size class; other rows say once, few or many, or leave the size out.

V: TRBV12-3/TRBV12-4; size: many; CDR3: ASTLDSGTEAF
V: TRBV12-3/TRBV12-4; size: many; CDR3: ASSIQGVHNEQF
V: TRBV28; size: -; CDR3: ASKLHTRYEQY
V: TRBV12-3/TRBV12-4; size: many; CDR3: ASSLREQPQH
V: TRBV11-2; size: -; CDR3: ASKVPGKTYEQY
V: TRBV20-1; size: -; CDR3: SARMASGGADTQY
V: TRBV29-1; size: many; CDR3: SAGGRMNTEAF
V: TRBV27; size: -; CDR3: ASSTGEFGEAF
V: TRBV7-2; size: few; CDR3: ASSPFRSNTGELF
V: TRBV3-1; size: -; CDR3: ASSLRGGDGYT
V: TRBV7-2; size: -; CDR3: ASSSGWGTLETQY
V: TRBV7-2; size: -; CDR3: ASSWNLDRGWGEQF
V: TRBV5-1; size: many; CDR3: ASSFRDRARSGANVLT
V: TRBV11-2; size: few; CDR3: ASSGWTVYSNQPQH